The T cell receptor (beta chain) under discussion was sequenced for a study of read filtering for tumor transcriptome and immune sequencing. Across the study: IR-seq gave about 3.5 to 10.27 million TCR reads per sample; RNA-seq gave about 80 to 1273.

This CDR3 comprises 19 residues. The V gene's germline CDR1 is MNHEY and CDR2 SVGAGI. The J segment lost 5 bases and the V segment lost 0 bases, leaving 19 bases of the junction unmatched. This clonotype turned up a few times. Its antigen is unknown. This library used about 360 ng RNA and molecular barcoded adaptors spanning alpha/delta and beta/gamma chains. TCRdb recomputed calls from the reads with MiXCR, one row per CDR3 protein. Of about 58,000 distinct CDR3 sequences in the sample, 10% to 15% were seen once. Study-wide results and limits: This fraction held mixed bone marrow immune cells after CD138-negative sorting.

The source is a donor aged 40 or over with multiple myeloma. The chain links TRBV6-5 to TRBJ2-7; 7 bases line up with TRBD1. Sequenced: a population of CD138-negative cells sorted from bone marrow. CDR3 region: CASSYSTTTKRDRVHEQYF. For the CDR3, the DNA is TGTGCCAGCAGTTACTCGACGACCACGAAGCGAGACAGGGTCCACGAGCAGTACTTC.